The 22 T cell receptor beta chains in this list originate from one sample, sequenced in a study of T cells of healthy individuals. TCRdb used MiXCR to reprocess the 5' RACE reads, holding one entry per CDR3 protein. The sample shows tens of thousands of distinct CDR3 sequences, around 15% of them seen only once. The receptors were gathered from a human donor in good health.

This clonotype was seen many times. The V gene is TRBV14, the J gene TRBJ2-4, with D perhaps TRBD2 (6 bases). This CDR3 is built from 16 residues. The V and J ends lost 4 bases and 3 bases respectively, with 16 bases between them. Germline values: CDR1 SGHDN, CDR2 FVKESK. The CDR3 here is CASSRTNRRDKNIQYF. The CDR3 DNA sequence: TGTGCCAGCAGCCGAACAAACAGGAGGGACAAAAACATTCAGTACTTC.

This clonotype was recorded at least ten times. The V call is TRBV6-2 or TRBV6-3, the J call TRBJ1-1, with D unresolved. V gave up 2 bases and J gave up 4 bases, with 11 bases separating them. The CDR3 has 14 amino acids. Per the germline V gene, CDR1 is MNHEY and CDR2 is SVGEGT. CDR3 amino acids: CASSYIPKSTEAFF. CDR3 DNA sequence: TGTGCCAGCAGTTACATTCCGAAAAGCACTGAAGCTTTCTTT.

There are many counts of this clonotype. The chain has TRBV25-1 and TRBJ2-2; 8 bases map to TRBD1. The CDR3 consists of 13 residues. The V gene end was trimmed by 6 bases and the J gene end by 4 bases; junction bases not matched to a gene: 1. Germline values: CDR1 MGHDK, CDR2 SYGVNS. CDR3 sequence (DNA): TGTGCCAGCAGAACAGGGGGCACCGGGGAGCTGTTTTTT. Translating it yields CASRTGGTGELFF.

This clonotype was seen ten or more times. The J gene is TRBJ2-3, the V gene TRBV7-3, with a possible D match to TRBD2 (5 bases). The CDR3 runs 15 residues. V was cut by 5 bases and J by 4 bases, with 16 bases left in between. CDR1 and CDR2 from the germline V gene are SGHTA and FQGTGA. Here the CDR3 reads CASSKTTAGSDTQYF. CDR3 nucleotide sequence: TGTGCCAGCAGCAAGACTACTGCTGGGTCAGATACGCAGTATTTT. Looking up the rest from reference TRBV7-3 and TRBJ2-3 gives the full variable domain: GAGVSQTPSNKVTEKGKYVELRCDPISGHTALYWYRQSLGQGPEFLIYFQGTGAADDSGLPNDRFFAVRPEGSVSTLKIQRTERGDSAVYLCASSKTTAGSDTQYFGPGTRLTVL.

In nucleotides, the CDR3 is TGTGCCAGCAGTTACTCGGCCGGAACCTACGAGCAGTACTTC. Translation gives CASSYSAGTYEQYF. The V gene is TRBV6-2 or TRBV6-3, the J gene TRBJ2-7, with D unresolved. From germline, CDR1 is MNHEY and CDR2 SVGEGT. The V end was cut by 0 bases, the J end by 2 bases, with 8 bases between. The length of the CDR3 is 14 residues.

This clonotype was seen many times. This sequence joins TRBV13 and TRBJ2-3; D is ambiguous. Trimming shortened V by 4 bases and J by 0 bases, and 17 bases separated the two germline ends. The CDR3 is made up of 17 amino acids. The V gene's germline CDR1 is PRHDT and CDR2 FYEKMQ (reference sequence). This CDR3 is CASSSRSGVGSTDTQYF. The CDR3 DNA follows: TGTGCCAGCAGCTCCCGAAGTGGGGTAGGGAGCACAGATACGCAGTATTTT.

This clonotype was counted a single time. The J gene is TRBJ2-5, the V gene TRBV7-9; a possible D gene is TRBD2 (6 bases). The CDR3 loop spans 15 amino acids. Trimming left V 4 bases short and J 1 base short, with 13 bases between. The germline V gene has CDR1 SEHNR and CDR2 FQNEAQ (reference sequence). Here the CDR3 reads CASSWAWGVQETQYF. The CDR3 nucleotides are TGTGCCAGCAGCTGGGCCTGGGGGGTCCAAGAGACCCAGTACTTC.

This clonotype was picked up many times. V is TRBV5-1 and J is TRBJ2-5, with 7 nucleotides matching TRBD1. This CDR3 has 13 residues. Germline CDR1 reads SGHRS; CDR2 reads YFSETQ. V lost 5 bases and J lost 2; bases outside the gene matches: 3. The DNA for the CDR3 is TGCGCCAGCAGAGAGGGACAGCAAGAGACCCAGTACTTC. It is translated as CASREGQQETQYF.

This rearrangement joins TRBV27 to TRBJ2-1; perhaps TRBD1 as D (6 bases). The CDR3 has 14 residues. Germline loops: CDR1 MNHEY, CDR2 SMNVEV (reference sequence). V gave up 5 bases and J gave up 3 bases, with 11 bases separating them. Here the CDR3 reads CASSPGTLYNEQFF. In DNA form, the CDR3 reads TGTGCCAGCAGTCCCGGGACACTCTACAATGAGCAGTTCTTC.

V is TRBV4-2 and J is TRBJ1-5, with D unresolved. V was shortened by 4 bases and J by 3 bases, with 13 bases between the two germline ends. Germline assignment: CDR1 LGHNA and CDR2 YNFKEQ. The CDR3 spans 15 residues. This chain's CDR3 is CASSLGPNNNQPQHF. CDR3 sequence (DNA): TGTGCCAGCAGCCTAGGACCCAATAACAATCAGCCCCAGCATTTT.

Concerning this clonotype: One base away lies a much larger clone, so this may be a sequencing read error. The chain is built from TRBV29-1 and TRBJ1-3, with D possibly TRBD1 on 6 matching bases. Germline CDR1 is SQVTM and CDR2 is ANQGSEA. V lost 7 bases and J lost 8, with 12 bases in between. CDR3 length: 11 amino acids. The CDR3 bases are TGCAGCGATACAGGGATAGACACCATATATTTT. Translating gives CSDTGIDTIYF.

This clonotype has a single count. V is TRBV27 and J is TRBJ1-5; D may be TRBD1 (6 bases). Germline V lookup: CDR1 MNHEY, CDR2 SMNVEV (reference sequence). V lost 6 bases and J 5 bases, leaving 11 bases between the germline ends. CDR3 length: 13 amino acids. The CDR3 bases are TGTGCCAGCAGAAGGGGGGGCGATCAGCCCCAGCATTTT. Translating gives CASRRGGDQPQHF.

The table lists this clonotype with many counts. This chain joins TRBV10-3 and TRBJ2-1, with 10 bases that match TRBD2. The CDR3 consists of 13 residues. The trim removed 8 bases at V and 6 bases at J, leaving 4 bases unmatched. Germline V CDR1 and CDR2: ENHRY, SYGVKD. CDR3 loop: CAISLAGVNEQFF. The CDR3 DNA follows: TGTGCCATCTCGCTAGCGGGGGTCAATGAGCAGTTCTTC.

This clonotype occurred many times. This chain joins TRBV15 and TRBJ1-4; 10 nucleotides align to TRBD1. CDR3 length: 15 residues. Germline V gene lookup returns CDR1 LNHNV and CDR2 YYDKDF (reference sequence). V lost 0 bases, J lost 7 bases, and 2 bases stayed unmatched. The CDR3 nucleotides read TGTGCCACCAGCAGAGAGGGACAGGGGAGTGAAAAACTGTTTTTT. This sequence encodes CATSREGQGSEKLFF.

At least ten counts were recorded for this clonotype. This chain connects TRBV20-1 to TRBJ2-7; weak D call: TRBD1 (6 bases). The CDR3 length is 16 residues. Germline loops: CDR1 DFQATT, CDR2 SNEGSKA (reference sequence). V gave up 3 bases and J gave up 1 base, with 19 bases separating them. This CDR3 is CSASGNRDTSSYEQYF. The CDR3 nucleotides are TGCAGTGCTAGCGGTAACCGGGACACCAGTTCCTACGAGCAGTACTTC.

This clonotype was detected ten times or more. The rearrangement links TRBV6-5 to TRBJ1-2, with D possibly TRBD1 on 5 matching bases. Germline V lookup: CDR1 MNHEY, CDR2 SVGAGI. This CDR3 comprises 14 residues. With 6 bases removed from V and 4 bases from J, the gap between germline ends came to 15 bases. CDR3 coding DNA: TGTGCCAGCAGCCCCGACAGTCTCGTCTATGGCTACACCTTC. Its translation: CASSPDSLVYGYTF.

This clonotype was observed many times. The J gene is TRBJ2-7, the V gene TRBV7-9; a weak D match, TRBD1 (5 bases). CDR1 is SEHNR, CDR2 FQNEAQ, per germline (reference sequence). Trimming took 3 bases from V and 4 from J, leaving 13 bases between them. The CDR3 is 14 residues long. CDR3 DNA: TGTGCCAGCAGCTTTGGGCAGGGTGGGTACGAGCAGTACTTC. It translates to CASSFGQGGYEQYF.

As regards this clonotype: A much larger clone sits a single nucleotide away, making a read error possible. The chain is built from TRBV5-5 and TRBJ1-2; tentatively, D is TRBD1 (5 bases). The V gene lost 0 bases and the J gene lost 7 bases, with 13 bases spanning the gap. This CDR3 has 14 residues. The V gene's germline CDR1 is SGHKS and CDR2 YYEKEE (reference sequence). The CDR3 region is CASSLGQGRSGYTF. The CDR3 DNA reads TGTGCCAGCAGCTTGGGTCAGGGCAGATCTGGCTACACCTTC.

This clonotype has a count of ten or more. The CDR3 is CASSYGPVEFF. The CDR3 DNA is TGTGCCAGCAGTTACGGCCCGGTAGAGTTCTTC. V usage is TRBV6-6 and J usage is TRBJ2-1; D call uncertain. V lost 2 bases, J lost 14 bases, and 10 bases lay in between. Germline V gene data show CDR1 as MNHNY and CDR2 as SVGAGI (reference sequence). CDR3 length: 11 amino acids.

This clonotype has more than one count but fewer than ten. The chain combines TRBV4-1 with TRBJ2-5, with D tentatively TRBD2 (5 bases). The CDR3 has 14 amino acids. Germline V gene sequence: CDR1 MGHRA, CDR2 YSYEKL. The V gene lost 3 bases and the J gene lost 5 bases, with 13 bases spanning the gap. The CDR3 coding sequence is TGCGCCAGCAGCCAGTCCCTAGCTCGGGAGACCCAGTACTTC. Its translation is CASSQSLARETQYF.

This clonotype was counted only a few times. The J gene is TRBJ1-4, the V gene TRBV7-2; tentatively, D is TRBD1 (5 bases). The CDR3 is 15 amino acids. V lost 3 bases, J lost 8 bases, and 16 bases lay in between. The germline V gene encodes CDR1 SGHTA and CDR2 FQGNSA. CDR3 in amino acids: CASSFSPGRREKLFF. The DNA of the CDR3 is TGTGCCAGCAGCTTTTCCCCGGGACGGAGGGAAAAACTGTTTTTT.

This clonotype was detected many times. The CDR3, as DNA: TGTGCCATCAGCATACGCGGGGTTGAATCACCCCTCCACTTT. It yields the protein CAISIRGVESPLHF. The V and J genes are TRBV10-3 and TRBJ1-6; D remains unclear. V lost 6 bases and J lost 10, with 16 bases in between. In germline, CDR1 is ENHRY, CDR2 SYGVKD. This CDR3 comprises 14 residues.